The entry below describes one T cell receptor beta chain. In the study's own analysis: Estimation of nucleated cell counts was performed using reference gene primer amplification. Measured with immunoSEQ multiplex PCR; TCRdb has only the in-frame clones, and not every one. The D gene and trimming were derived from the DNA, and the V and J assignments and clone size from that table. The data hold about 170,000 clones, with approximately 89% observed a single time. The data were taken from a study of blood T cell repertoires in COVID-19. Cohorts were determined from participant-reported clinical history. Looked up from germline, CDR1 is MDHEN and CDR2 is SYDVKM. Trimming removed 6 bases from V and 9 bases from J, with 15 bases in between. CDR3 length: 14 amino acids.

V and J are TRBV28 and TRBJ1-6; perhaps TRBD1 as D (6 bases). This sequence originates from a woman aged 18-29 years who had recovered from COVID-19. Material for sequencing was PBMCs or T cells enriched from blood (not recorded which). CDR3 bases: TGTGCCAGCAGACCCCCAGGGGTGGGTTCACCCCTCCACTTT. This gives the protein CASRPPGVGSPLHF.